The rows below give T cell receptor beta chains drawn from one sample of a study of blood T cell repertoires in COVID-19. The protocol was immunoSEQ multiplex PCR, while the TCRdb copy is restricted to in-frame clones and leaves out a portion. This sample yields some 250,000 clones, of which about 80% are seen a single time; 14% to 15% belongs to the top ten. Sequencing was carried out using PBMCs or T cells enriched from blood (not recorded which). The receptors here all came from a man aged 40-50 years who had recovered from COVID-19. CDR3s include the opening cysteine and the closing phenylalanine or tryptophan. Fields, in order: J gene, V gene, D gene, clone size, CDR3 DNA, CDR3 protein. D genes are given only for firm matches. A row's size may be missing; if present it is once, few, many or a size class.

TRBJ1-1 | TRBV3-1/TRBV3-2 | NA | once | TGTGCCAGCAGCCTTTACGGAGGGGCGGCCACTGAAGCTTTCTTT | CASSLYGGAATEAFF
TRBJ1-5 | TRBV18 | NA | few | TGTGCCAGCTCTCCGGACACCTATCAGCCCCAGCATTTT | CASSPDTYQPQHF
TRBJ2-1 | TRBV10-1 | TRBD2 | NA | TGCGCCAGCAGTGGAGCTGGACTAGCGGTGAACAATGAGCAGTTCTTC | CASSGAGLAVNNEQFF
TRBJ2-2 | TRBV5-1 | NA | few | TGCGCCAGCAGCGGAGGTGACGGGGAGCTGTTTTTT | CASSGGDGELFF
TRBJ2-7 | TRBV7-3 | NA | NA | TGTGCCAGCAGCCAACTGGTCAACCTCGAGCAGTACTTC | CASSQLVNLEQYF
TRBJ2-5 | TRBV2 | NA | NA | TGTGCCAGCAGTAGACAGGCTGAGACCCAGTACTTC | CASSRQAETQYF
TRBJ2-2 | TRBV7-3 | TRBD1 | NA | TGTGCCAGCAGCTTAATGCACACCCGACAGGGCCCCGGGGAGCTGTTTTTT | CASSLMHTRQGPGELFF
TRBJ1-1 | TRBV5-1 | NA | NA | TGCGCCAGCAGCTTGGCCAGGGCGAACACTGAAGCTTTCTTT | CASSLARANTEAFF
TRBJ2-1 | TRBV7-2 | TRBD2 | NA | TGTGCCAGCAGCCGTGGGCAGCGGGAGATTGATGAGCAGTTCTTC | CASSRGQREIDEQFF
TRBJ2-1 | TRBV10-3 | TRBD2 | once | TGTGCCATCACAATTCTAGCGGGAGGTACCAATGAGCAGTTCTTC | CAITILAGGTNEQFF
TRBJ2-6 | TRBV18 | TRBD1 | NA | TGTGCCAGCTCACCACTTGGGACAGGGGCCCGCTCTGGGGCCAACGTCCTGACTTTC | CASSPLGTGARSGANVLTF
TRBJ2-2 | TRBV11-1 | NA | NA | TGTGCCAGCAGCCCCCGACAGATTATAGCCGGGGAGCTGTTTTTT | CASSPRQIIAGELFF
TRBJ2-5 | TRBV7-2 | NA | NA | TGTGCCAGCAGCTTAGTAGGGGCGGTACAAGAGACCCAGTACTTC | CASSLVGAVQETQYF
TRBJ1-2 | TRBV7-6 | TRBD1 | few | TGTGCCAGCAGCTCGCGACAGGGGCGCTACACCTTC | CASSSRQGRYTF
TRBJ1-5 | TRBV9 | NA | NA | TGTGCCAGCAGCTCAGGGGCAGGGGCGAGCAATCAGCCCCAGCATTTT | CASSSGAGASNQPQHF
TRBJ2-5 | TRBV6-5 | NA | NA | TGTGCCAGCAGTTACTCGAGGGCGGGAAGAGAGACCCAGTACTTC | CASSYSRAGRETQYF
TRBJ1-1 | TRBV3-1/TRBV3-2 | NA | NA | TGTGCCAGCAGCCAACCAGGGACTGAAGCTTTCTTT | CASSQPGTEAFF
TRBJ2-7 | TRBV11-2 | NA | NA | TGTGCCAGCAGCGACACTAGCTATCCCTACGAGCAGTACTTC | CASSDTSYPYEQYF
TRBJ2-5 | TRBV7-9 | TRBD1 | NA | TGTGCCAGCAGTTTTCTGCCGGGACAGGAAGAGACCCAGTACTTC | CASSFLPGQEETQYF
TRBJ1-5 | TRBV2 | NA | NA | TGTGCCAGCAAGTGGACAGAGGGGAATCAGCCCCAGCATTTT | CASKWTEGNQPQHF
TRBJ1-6 | TRBV6-4 | TRBD1 | NA | TGTGCCAGCAGTGAAGGGGGCGATAATTCACCCCTCCACTTT | CASSEGGDNSPLHF
TRBJ1-1 | TRBV3-1/TRBV3-2 | NA | NA | TGTGCCAGCAGCCTGCGGGGCAGGTTAGGTACTGAAGCTTTCTTT | CASSLRGRLGTEAFF
TRBJ1-5 | TRBV19 | NA | NA | TGTGCCAGTAGTATAGCCGAAGGAGTGGGTCAGCCCCAGCATTTT | CASSIAEGVGQPQHF
TRBJ2-5 | TRBV4-2 | NA | NA | TGTGCCAGCAGCCAAGTACGTCGAGCGTCGGAGACCCAGTACTTC | CASSQVRRASETQYF
TRBJ1-2 | TRBV19 | TRBD1 | once | TGTGCCAGTAGTGGCGGGATCCGGACAGGGGATTACTATGGCTACACCTTC | CASSGGIRTGDYYGYTF
TRBJ1-4 | TRBV30 | NA | few | TGTGCCTGGAGCAGGGGTGAGGAAAAACTGTTTTTT | CAWSRGEEKLFF
TRBJ2-1 | TRBV27 | TRBD2 | NA | TGTGCCAGCAGTTTATCTAGCGGGAGTGTGAATGAGCAGTTCTTC | CASSLSSGSVNEQFF
TRBJ2-1 | TRBV7-3 | TRBD1 | NA | TGTGCCAGCAGCTTAGACAGGGGTAAGGGTGAGCAGTTCTTC | CASSLDRGKGEQFF
TRBJ1-1 | TRBV6-5 | TRBD1 | NA | TGTGCCAGCAGTTTCCGGACAGGGCGGAGAGCTTTCTTT | CASSFRTGRRAFF
TRBJ2-5 | TRBV7-2 | NA | NA | TGTGCCAGCAGCTTAGATCAGCGGCAAGAGACCCAGTACTTC | CASSLDQRQETQYF
TRBJ2-1 | TRBV15 | TRBD2 | NA | TGTGCCACCAGCAGAGATGTAGCGGGGGACAATGAGCAGTTCTTC | CATSRDVAGDNEQFF
TRBJ2-1 | TRBV5-1 | NA | once | TGCGCCAGCAGCTCCGACTTGAGCTCCTACAATGAGCAGTTCTTC | CASSSDLSSYNEQFF
TRBJ1-2 | TRBV5-1 | TRBD1 | few | TGCGCCAGCAGCTTGCTGGGACAGGGCAACTATGGCTACACCTTC | CASSLLGQGNYGYTF
TRBJ1-3 | TRBV7-6 | NA | NA | TGTGCCAGCAGCTTAGGGGCAGCAGGGCGCTCTGGAAACACCATATATTTT | CASSLGAAGRSGNTIYF
TRBJ1-1 | TRBV27 | NA | NA | TGTGCCAGCAGTTTGAGGGGAGGATTAATCCCCACATCTAACACTGAAGCTTTCTTT | CASSLRGGLIPTSNTEAFF
TRBJ2-7 | TRBV6-5 | TRBD1 | many | TGTGCCAGCAGTTACTCGGCAGGGGGCCGGAGGAACGAGCAGTACTTC | CASSYSAGGRRNEQYF
TRBJ1-1 | TRBV19 | NA | once | TGTGCCAGTAGTCAGGGGAGTGGGGCGGAAGCTTTCTTT | CASSQGSGAEAFF
TRBJ2-5 | TRBV5-4 | TRBD2 | NA | TGTGCCAGCAGCTTGGGGGTGAGGACTAGCGGGGTCGGAGAGACCCAGTACTTC | CASSLGVRTSGVGETQYF